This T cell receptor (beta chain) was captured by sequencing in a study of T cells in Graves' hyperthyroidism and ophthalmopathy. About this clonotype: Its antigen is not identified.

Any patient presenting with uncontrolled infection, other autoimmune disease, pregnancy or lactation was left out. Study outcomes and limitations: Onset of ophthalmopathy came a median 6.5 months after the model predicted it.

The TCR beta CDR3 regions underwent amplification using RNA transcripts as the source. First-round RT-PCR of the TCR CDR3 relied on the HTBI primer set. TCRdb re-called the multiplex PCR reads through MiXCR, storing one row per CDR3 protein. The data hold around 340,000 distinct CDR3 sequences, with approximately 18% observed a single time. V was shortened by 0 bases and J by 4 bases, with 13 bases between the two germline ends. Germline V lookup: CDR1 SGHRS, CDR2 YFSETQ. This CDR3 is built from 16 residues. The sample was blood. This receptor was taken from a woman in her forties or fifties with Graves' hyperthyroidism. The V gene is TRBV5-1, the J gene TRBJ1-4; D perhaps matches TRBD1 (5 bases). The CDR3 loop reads CASSLAGTVHNEKLFF. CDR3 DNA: TGCGCCAGCAGCTTGGCCGGGACGGTTCATAATGAAAAACTGTTTTTT.